This TCR beta chain was sequenced during a study of HIV-infected children after antiretroviral therapy interruption. Study details: Continuous-treatment children had median age around 8 years, interruption around 9.5 years. Most participating children were previously exposed to EBV and CMV. For the interruption arm, samples span week 0 through about 3 years after study end.

This clonotype was recorded at least ten times. This sample's treatment: PENTA 11 planned treatment interruption arm or continuous ART arm. At least 5 million viable PBMCs were required per cryopreserved sample. A 3' RACE protocol on RNA, with unique molecular identifiers, produced the TCR library. TCRdb reprocessed the 3' RACE reads with MiXCR, giving one entry per CDR3 protein. Here the sample spans 90,000 or so distinct CDR3 sequences, 6.9% being singletons. The TCR sequence derives from a pool of human donors with HIV. Sequences were derived from CD45RA+ CD4+ T cells from PBMCs, pooled from several time points, sampled from a donor given antiretroviral therapy, either interrupted or continuous. Subset given: naive CD4+ CD45RA+ CD45RO- T cells.

The CDR3 reads CASSSETPYGYTF. The CDR3 nucleotides are TGCGCCAGCAGCTCTGAGACACCTTATGGCTACACCTTC. The chain is built from TRBV5-1 and TRBJ1-2; unclear D gene. The CDR3 totals 13 residues. Germline V gives CDR1 SGHRS, CDR2 YFSETQ. The V end was cut by 3 bases, the J end by 5 bases, with 11 bases between.